Detailed here is one TCR beta chain. The antigen is unknown. The entry originates in a study of shared clonotypes between healthy human individuals. Turning to the study itself: The cohort comprised two women and a few men. Their ages spanned 18 to 49 years. Per donor, CD8 memory used one plate, CD8 naive used two, CD4 memory used three and CD4 naive used three.

The study, taken as a whole, reports: Of the naive CD4 clonotypes, approximately 5% were shared across a handful of donors.

Produced via immunoSEQ multiplex PCR; TCRdb's table is partial and in-frame only. Of around 2.3 million clones in the sample, more than 90% were seen once. The CDR3 is 12 residues long. Trimming shortened V by 11 bases and J by 5 bases, and 15 bases separated the two germline ends. Germline values: CDR1 MNHNS, CDR2 SASEGT. None of the donors, who were healthy HIV-negative adults, had recently had acute infections or vaccinations. The sequencing sample was made of naive CD4+ T cells sorted from blood. Subset noted: CD45RA+ positively selected. V is TRBV6-1 and J is TRBJ1-1; D perhaps matches TRBD1 (5 bases). The sequence came from a man between 18 and 35 years old in good health. The CDR3 sequence: CAGQLGGTEAFF. Written as DNA, the CDR3 is TGTGCCGGACAACTCGGAGGTACTGAAGCTTTCTTT.